This TCR beta chain was sequenced during a study of blood T cell repertoires in COVID-19. The wider study: From the United States, Italy and Spain came samples of acute and convalescent COVID-19.

The length of the CDR3 is 15 residues. The germline V gene encodes CDR1 LNHDA and CDR2 SQIVND (reference sequence). Losses at the gene ends were 0 bases for V and 7 bases for J; bases not matched to a gene: 5. Some clones are missing from TCRdb's copy, which holds only in-frame ones; the method was immunoSEQ multiplex PCR. The top ten clones hold roughly 5.5% of a sample with about 240,000 clones, around 80% of them seen once. The chain uses TRBV19 and TRBJ1-4, with 7 bases that match TRBD1. This receptor was obtained from a human donor in a cohort sampled during active COVID-19. The material sequenced was peripheral blood. The CDR3 spells CASSIEGGRGEKLFF. CDR3 nucleotides: TGTGCCAGTAGTATAGAAGGGGGCAGAGGTGAAAAACTGTTTTTT.